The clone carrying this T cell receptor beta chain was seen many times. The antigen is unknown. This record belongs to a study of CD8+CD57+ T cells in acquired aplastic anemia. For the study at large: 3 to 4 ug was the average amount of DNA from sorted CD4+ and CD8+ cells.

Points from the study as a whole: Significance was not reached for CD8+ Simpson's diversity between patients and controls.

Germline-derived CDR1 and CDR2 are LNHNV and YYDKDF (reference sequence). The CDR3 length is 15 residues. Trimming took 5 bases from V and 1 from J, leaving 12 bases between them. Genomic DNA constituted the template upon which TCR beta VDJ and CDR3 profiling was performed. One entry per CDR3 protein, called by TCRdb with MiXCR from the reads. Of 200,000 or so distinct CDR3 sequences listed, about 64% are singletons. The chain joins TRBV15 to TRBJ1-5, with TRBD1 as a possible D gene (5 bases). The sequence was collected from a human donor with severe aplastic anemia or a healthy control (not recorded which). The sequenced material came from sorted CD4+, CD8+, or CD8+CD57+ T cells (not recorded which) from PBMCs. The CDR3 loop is CATSAHRDSNQPQHF. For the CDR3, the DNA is TGTGCCACCAGCGCTCACCGGGACAGCAATCAGCCCCAGCATTTT.